Below, one T cell receptor (beta chain) is given with its context. Its antigen is not identified. This entry comes from a study of PD-1 blockade in classical Hodgkin lymphoma. Findings and limits, study-wide: When set against healthy donors, newly diagnosed patients were reported to show lower baseline TCR diversity.

Each patient experienced a relapse that followed autologous stem cell transplantation, and brentuximab vedotin exposure varied. The germline gives CDR1 SGHAT, CDR2 FQNNGV. After removal of 3 bases from V and 14 bases from J, the junction contained 12 bases not matched to a gene. This CDR3 region has 15 residues. Here immunoSEQ multiplex PCR was the method, and the copy in TCRdb shows in-frame clones only, minus some. The table shows about 94,000 clones, with roughly nine tenths occurring only once. The sequencing here drew on peripheral blood mononuclear cells (PBMCs), taken before the second cycle of nivolumab. The chain uses TRBV11-2 and TRBJ1-6; TRBD1 matches 8 bases. The sequence came from a human donor with classical Hodgkin lymphoma. CDR3 nucleotides: TGTGCCAGCAGCTTCCGGGACAGGTCGGTCGGAACCCTCCACTTT. Its translation: CASSFRDRSVGTLHF.